This TCR beta chain was observed in a study of blood T cells in healthy people across ages. About this clonotype itself: What it binds is not known.

Next came a second PCR, run for about 7 to 12 cycles, which used a sample-barcoded 5' primer along with a J-beta primer mix. Every molecule of cDNA carried a tag from a template-switch adaptor with 12 random nucleotides. TCRdb reprocessed the 5' RACE reads with MiXCR, giving one entry per CDR3 protein. This sample yields about a million distinct CDR3 sequences, of which 51% are seen a single time; about 22% belongs to the top ten. Isolated PBMCs totaled at least 6.5 million in each sample. CDR1 SGHRS and CDR2 YFSETQ come from the germline V gene. V was shortened by 4 bases and J by 8 bases, with 15 bases between the two germline ends. This CDR3 has 13 amino acids. Notes on the study in general: The CMV status of each donor remained undetermined, and this could have confounded shifts in expanded clonotypes. Per million T cells, TCR beta diversity dropped about linearly as age rose.

The receptor was derived from a woman aged 55-69 years in good health. The sequenced material came from blood. This chain joins TRBV5-1 and TRBJ1-2; a weak D match, TRBD1 (5 bases). In nucleotides, the CDR3 is TGCGCCAGCAGCGAGTGGACAAACGGGGGCTACACCTTC. This translates into CASSEWTNGGYTF.